The entry below describes one T cell receptor (beta chain). No antigen is known for it. The assay was immunoSEQ multiplex PCR, and TCRdb's table has in-frame clones only and misses some. Of 25,000 to 40,000 clones listed, approximately 60% are singletons. The entry originates in a study of vaccination effects on CD4 cells after COVID-19. After expansion with viral peptide pools in the ViraFEST assay, antigen-specific CD4+ T cells were sequenced. Following a roughly 9-day culture, CD4+ T cells were purified. BNT162b2 vaccine or mRNA-1273 vaccine was given to participants in two doses. Previously uninfected by SARS-CoV-2, the vaccine recipients also showed negative nucleocapsid antibodies. They grew a few million PBMC in each well, adding 10 IU/ml IL-2 and about 9.5 ug/ml peptides. The study's findings and limits: Researchers reported few convalescent patients and no early post-infection timepoints in the study. At late timepoints after vaccination, vaccine- and infection-induced clones shrank markedly.

CDR3 length: 15 residues. Germline CDR1 is SGHRS and CDR2 is YFSETQ. V was trimmed by 4 bases and J by 3 bases, leaving 14 bases between them. The sample consisted of CD4+ T cells from PBMCs cultured with SARS-CoV-2 spike peptides, taken after COVID-19 vaccination. The sequence derives from a human donor who received a COVID-19 vaccine. The rearrangement links TRBV5-1 to TRBJ2-1; D unclear. The CDR3 DNA is TGCGCCAGCAGCCCCTATGGGGATCACTACAATGAGCAGTTCTTC. It specifies CASSPYGDHYNEQFF.